The 27 T cell receptor beta chains listed next were all sequenced from one sample in a study of OX40 agonist ivuxolimab in advanced cancers. Using immunoSEQ multiplex PCR, the repertoire was profiled, and TCRdb retains in-frame clones only, with some absent. The table has fewer than 90,000 clones, 89% seen once. This specimen was CD4+ or CD8+ T cells sorted from blood, taken in a trial of the OX40 agonist ivuxolimab. The source is an adult with an advanced solid tumor such as melanoma, head and neck, liver or kidney cancer.

This chain uses TRBV7-6 with TRBJ1-4; D is possibly TRBD1 (6 bases). The ends were cut back, 5 bases at V and 0 bases at J, with 13 bases in the middle. This CDR3 has 16 amino acids. Germline V gene lookup returns CDR1 SGHVS and CDR2 FNYEAQ. Written as DNA, the CDR3 is TGTGCCAGCAGCCAGACAGGAACCGCAACTAATGAAAAACTGTTTTTT. Its protein is CASSQTGTATNEKLFF. The variable domain in full, completed from reference TRBV7-6 and TRBJ1-4, reads GAGVSQSPRYKVTKRGQDVALRCDPISGHVSLYWYRQALGQGPEFLTYFNYEAQQDKSGLPNDRFSAERPEGSISTLTIQRTEQRDSAMYRCASSQTGTATNEKLFFGSGTQLSVL.

The chain uses TRBV7-2 and TRBJ2-1; TRBD2 aligns across 8 bases. The germline gives CDR1 SGHTA, CDR2 FQGNSA. J was trimmed by 6 bases and V by 4 bases; bases with no gene match: 2. This CDR3 comprises 13 residues. This CDR3 reads CASSSGLANEQFF. In nucleotides, the CDR3 is TGTGCCAGCAGCTCCGGACTAGCCAATGAGCAGTTCTTC.

The V and J genes are TRBV6-5 and TRBJ1-5; D remains unclear. Germline loops: CDR1 MNHEY, CDR2 SVGAGI. V was cut by 3 bases and J by 5 bases, with 11 bases left in between. The CDR3 spans 14 residues. CDR3 loop: CASSYSISYQPQHF. The DNA for the CDR3 is TGTGCCAGCAGTTATTCTATCTCTTATCAGCCCCAGCATTTT.

This chain connects TRBV10-1 to TRBJ1-5; the D is unclear. The CDR3 is 12 residues long. Trimming left V 3 bases short and J 5 bases short, with 5 bases between. The germline CDR1 and CDR2 sequences are WNHNN and SYGVQD (reference sequence). In nucleotides, the CDR3 is TGCGCCAGCAGTGACGGGGATCAGCCCCAGCATTTT. Its protein is CASSDGDQPQHF.

This rearrangement joins TRBV6-5 to TRBJ2-2; D may be TRBD2 (6 bases). V dropped 6 bases and J dropped 3 bases, with 14 bases sitting between them. The length of the CDR3 is 15 residues. Germline CDR1 reads MNHEY; CDR2 reads SVGAGI. CDR3 coding DNA: TGTGCCAGCAGACTTATGGAGGGAGACACCGGGGAGCTGTTTTTT. This translates into CASRLMEGDTGELFF.

The chain couples TRBV5-1 to TRBJ2-6; 8 bases fit TRBD1. Germline CDR1 SGHRS, CDR2 YFSETQ. The J segment lost 4 bases and the V segment lost 4 bases, leaving 10 bases of the junction unmatched. The CDR3 contains 17 residues. The CDR3 DNA follows: TGCGCCAGCAGCCAGCAAGTGCAGGGGGCAGGGGCCAACGTCCTGACTTTC. Encoded protein: CASSQQVQGAGANVLTF.

Remarks on this clone: Other DNA sequences within the sample encode an identical CDR3. The gene calls are TRBV5-1 and TRBJ2-3; the D is unclear. The V and J ends lost 0 bases and 1 base respectively, with 9 bases between them. CDR1 is SGHRS, CDR2 YFSETQ, per germline. This CDR3 is built from 15 residues. As DNA, the CDR3 is TGCGCCAGCAGCTTGGTCCTGGCGGGCACAGATACGCAGTATTTT. Translating gives CASSLVLAGTDTQYF.

The V call is TRBV9, the J call TRBJ2-1; maybe TRBD2 (6 bases). The CDR3 has 15 residues. Germline CDR1 reads SGDLS; CDR2 reads YYNGEE. The germline V and J ends were trimmed by 5 bases and 0 bases, with 12 bases remaining between them. The CDR3 region is CASRSSGSSYNEQFF. The CDR3, as DNA: TGTGCCAGCAGGAGTAGCGGAAGCTCCTACAATGAGCAGTTCTTC. The whole variable domain, remainder taken from reference TRBV9 and TRBJ2-1, is DSGVTQTPKHLITATGQRVTLRCSPRSGDLSVYWYQQSLDQGLQFLIQYYNGEERAKGNILERFSAQQFPDLHSELNLSSLELGDSALYFCASRSSGSSYNEQFFGPGTRLTVL.

The V call is TRBV18, the J call TRBJ1-5, with D maybe TRBD1 (5 bases). V was pared by 3 bases and J by 3 bases, with 12 bases between. The CDR3 extends over 15 amino acids. CDR1 is KGHSH, CDR2 LQKENI, per germline. CDR3 coding DNA: TGTGCCAGCTCACCGGCCGGGACGGTCAATCAGCCCCAGCATTTT. This translates into CASSPAGTVNQPQHF.

The chain couples TRBV19 to TRBJ1-2; D unresolved. The V gene lost 5 bases and the J gene lost 5 bases, with 6 bases spanning the gap. The CDR3 has 11 residues. Germline values: CDR1 LNHDA, CDR2 SQIVND (reference sequence). For the CDR3, the DNA is TGTGCCAGTAGTCGACATTATGGCTACACCTTC. This gives the protein CASSRHYGYTF.

The chain carries TRBV2 and TRBJ1-5, with D unclear. Between the trimmed V and J ends, which lost 6 bases and 4 bases, there was a span of 7 bases. The CDR3 spans 12 residues. Per the germline V gene, CDR1 is SNHLY and CDR2 is FYNNEI. CDR3 DNA sequence: TGTGCCAGCAGGCCAGATAATCAGCCCCAGCATTTT. Translating gives CASRPDNQPQHF.

This clone was observed a handful of times. The genes are TRBV27 and TRBJ1-4; 7 bases are shared with TRBD1. V lost 2 bases, J lost 5 bases, and 5 bases stayed unmatched. This CDR3 is built from 15 residues. Looked up from germline, CDR1 is MNHEY and CDR2 is SMNVEV (reference sequence). Written as DNA, the CDR3 is TGTGCCAGCAGTTTAGCAGGGGGGGAAAATGAAAAACTGTTTTTT. This sequence encodes CASSLAGGENEKLFF.

The chain links TRBV11-2 to TRBJ2-7, with a weak D call TRBD1 (5 bases). V lost 5 bases, J lost 6 bases, and 8 bases lay in between. The CDR3 runs 11 residues. The V gene's germline CDR1 is SGHAT and CDR2 FQNNGV. The CDR3 DNA follows: TGTGCCAGCAGCGAACAGGTCGAGCAGTACTTC. Protein product: CASSEQVEQYF.

The chain recombines TRBV10-1 with TRBJ2-1; 8 nucleotides match TRBD1. The CDR3 spans 14 residues. Germline CDR1 WNHNN, CDR2 SYGVQD (reference sequence). V was clipped by 5 bases and J by 5 bases; unmatched bases: 5. The CDR3 loop reads CASSRRGPNNEQFF. The CDR3 DNA reads TGCGCCAGCAGTCGCAGGGGGCCAAACAATGAGCAGTTCTTC.

This clone has more than one count but fewer than ten. As DNA, the CDR3 is TGTGCCTGGAGTGGACAGGGTCACACTGAAGCTTTCTTT. Its translation is CAWSGQGHTEAFF. The chain has TRBV30 and TRBJ1-1, with 7 bases matching TRBD1. Germline assignment: CDR1 GTSNPN and CDR2 SVGIG (reference sequence). With V trimmed by 1 base and J by 3 bases, 2 bases remained unmatched. The CDR3 runs 13 residues.

This clone occurred once. The chain is built from TRBV7-2 and TRBJ2-3; 11 bases agree with TRBD2. The length of the CDR3 is 18 residues. Germline CDR1 reads SGHTA; CDR2 reads FQGNSA. V lost 3 bases, J lost 2 bases, and 10 bases stayed unmatched. CDR3 protein: CASSFHQGLADYTDTQYF. The CDR3 coding sequence is TGTGCCAGCAGCTTCCACCAGGGACTAGCGGACTACACAGATACGCAGTATTTT.

As to this clone: The same CDR3 also results from other DNA sequences found in this sample. V and J are TRBV13 and TRBJ2-1; 15 bases match TRBD2. Per germline, CDR1 PRHDT and CDR2 FYEKMQ (reference sequence). CDR3 length equals 17 residues. V lost 3 bases to trimming and J lost 7 bases; unmatched junction nucleotides: 7. The CDR3 protein is CASSFGTSGRKANEQFF. In DNA form, the CDR3 reads TGTGCCAGCAGCTTCGGGACTAGCGGGAGGAAGGCAAATGAGCAGTTCTTC.

The V gene is TRBV7-9, the J gene TRBJ2-1, with a tentative D call TRBD2 (6 bases). With 0 bases removed from V and 9 bases from J, the gap between germline ends came to 15 bases. Germline V gives CDR1 SEHNR, CDR2 FQNEAQ (reference sequence). The CDR3 consists of 15 residues. The CDR3, as DNA: TGTGCCAGCAGCTTAGCTAGCGGCCGGAGCTCTGAGCAGTTCTTC. It is translated as CASSLASGRSSEQFF.

V and J are TRBV19 and TRBJ2-1, with TRBD2 matching over 9 bases. This CDR3 has 20 residues. Germline-derived CDR1 and CDR2 are LNHDA and SQIVND (reference sequence). The V gene end was trimmed by 4 bases and the J gene end by 9 bases; junction bases not matched to a gene: 25. CDR3 coding DNA: TGTGCCAGTAGTACCCAAGCTCCCCTAGCGGGGAGGTCTATATATACTGAGCAGTTCTTC. Translation gives CASSTQAPLAGRSIYTEQFF.

This chain links TRBV11-3 with TRBJ1-1; no clear D. Trimming pared 0 bases from V and 0 bases from J, leaving 8 bases between. Per the germline V gene, CDR1 is SGHNT and CDR2 is YENEEA. The CDR3 is 15 amino acids. CDR3 sequence reads: CASSLDAGVNTEAFF. The CDR3 region has the DNA TGTGCCAGCAGCTTAGATGCAGGCGTGAACACTGAAGCTTTCTTT.

This clone was seen only once. The V gene is TRBV6-5, the J gene TRBJ1-3; 7 bases are shared with TRBD1. Germline lookup yields CDR1 MNHEY and CDR2 SVGAGI. The CDR3 loop spans 15 amino acids. The J segment lost 1 base and the V segment lost 2 bases, leaving 2 bases of the junction unmatched. CDR3 nucleotide sequence: TGTGCCAGCAGTTACGCGACAGGGTCTGGAAACACCATATATTTT. Its protein product is CASSYATGSGNTIYF.

V and J are TRBV2 and TRBJ1-4, with D perhaps matching TRBD1 (5 bases). CDR1 is SNHLY and CDR2 is FYNNEI in the germline V gene. CDR3 length: 14 amino acids. Trimming cost V 3 bases and J 2 bases, with 7 bases left between them. The CDR3, as DNA: TGTGCCAGCAGTGAGGGGCTGACTAATGAAAAACTGTTTTTT. This translates into CASSEGLTNEKLFF.

The count of this clone is one. This chain uses TRBV29-1 with TRBJ2-3, with TRBD2 as a possible D gene (6 bases). CDR3 size: 13 residues. The V gene lost 8 bases and the J gene lost 2 bases, with 14 bases spanning the gap. Germline CDR1 is SQVTM and CDR2 is ANQGSEA. The CDR3 DNA sequence: TGCAGCTCGGGACGGGACTTCACAGATACGCAGTATTTT. This codes for CSSGRDFTDTQYF.

The genes are TRBV6-1 and TRBJ2-7, with TRBD2 matching 9 bases. The CDR3 loop spans 14 amino acids. Per germline, CDR1 MNHNS and CDR2 SASEGT. The V segment lost 5 bases and the J segment 2 bases; nucleotides outside the gene matches: 4. The CDR3 DNA is TGTGCCAGCAGTCCGCGGGGGGGGACCTACGAGCAGTACTTC. Translation gives CASSPRGGTYEQYF.

This chain joins TRBV18 and TRBJ2-5; D uncertain. V lost 3 bases to trimming and J lost 1 base, with 6 bases between them. The CDR3 is made up of 13 amino acids. Germline values: CDR1 KGHSH, CDR2 LQKENI. CDR3 nucleotide sequence: TGTGCCAGCTCACCCTCTCTCCAAGAGACCCAGTACTTC. Protein: CASSPSLQETQYF.

The rearrangement uses TRBV6-6 and TRBJ2-2; the match to TRBD1 covers 8 bases. Trimming cost V 5 bases and J 4 bases; bases outside gene matches: 9. The CDR3 runs to 16 residues. Germline values: CDR1 MNHNY, CDR2 SVGAGI (reference sequence). CDR3 in DNA: TGTGCCAGCAGTCACCCTCGGACAGGGAGCACCGGGGAGCTGTTTTTT. It translates to CASSHPRTGSTGELFF.

This sequence joins TRBV28 and TRBJ2-7; no firm D call. Germline loops: CDR1 MDHEN, CDR2 SYDVKM. The CDR3 is 13 amino acids. The V end lost 10 bases, the J end lost 2 bases, and 15 bases lay between the germline ends. The CDR3 sequence: CATQPPGTYEQYF. CDR3 coding DNA: TGTGCCACCCAGCCCCCAGGAACCTACGAGCAGTACTTC.